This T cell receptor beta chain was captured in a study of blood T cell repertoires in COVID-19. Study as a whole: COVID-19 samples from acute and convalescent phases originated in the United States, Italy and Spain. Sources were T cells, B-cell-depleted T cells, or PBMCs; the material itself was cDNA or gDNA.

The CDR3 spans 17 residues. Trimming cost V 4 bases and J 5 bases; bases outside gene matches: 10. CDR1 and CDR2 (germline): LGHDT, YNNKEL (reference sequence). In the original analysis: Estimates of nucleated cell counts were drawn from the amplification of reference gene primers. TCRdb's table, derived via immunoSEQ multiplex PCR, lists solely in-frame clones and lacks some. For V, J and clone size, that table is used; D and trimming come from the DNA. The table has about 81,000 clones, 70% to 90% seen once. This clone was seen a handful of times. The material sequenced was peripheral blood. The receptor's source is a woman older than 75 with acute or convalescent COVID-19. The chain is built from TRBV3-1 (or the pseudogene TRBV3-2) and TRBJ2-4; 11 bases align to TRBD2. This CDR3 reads CASSPGRSGRAENIQYF. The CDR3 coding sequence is TGTGCCAGCAGCCCTGGGCGTAGCGGGAGGGCCGAAAACATTCAGTACTTC.